This is a list of T cell receptor beta chains from one sample in a study of technical replicates of blood from several donors. Using immunoSEQ multiplex PCR, the repertoire was profiled, and TCRdb retains in-frame clones only, with some absent. The table has approximately 51,000 clones, over 85% seen once; the top ten hold around 4%. Source material: PBMCs. Receptor source: a human donor in good health. Some clones in this sample may be carry-over from other donors' samples. CDR3s include the opening cysteine and the closing phenylalanine or tryptophan. Clone size is given for some rows only: seen once, a few or many times, or a class if the clone is expanded.

J gene,clone size,V gene,CDR3 protein
TRBJ1-1,.,TRBV27,CASSFRGPVNTEAFF
TRBJ2-1,once,TRBV18,CASSPTTTGKRDNEQFF
TRBJ2-3,large,TRBV7-2,CASSLWGGITDTQYF
TRBJ2-7,.,TRBV7-8,CASSRRLGETYEQYF
TRBJ2-1,.,TRBV5-1,CASRPTGGAYNEQFF
TRBJ2-5,.,TRBV2,CASSSRTGGRETQYF
TRBJ2-1,.,TRBV29-1,CSVRQGGHEQFF
TRBJ2-7,.,TRBV5-1,CASSLDHGLNEQYF
TRBJ2-5,once,TRBV9,CASSVAPGEETQYF
TRBJ2-3,.,TRBV18,CASSPQGLAEFGADTQYF
TRBJ2-1,.,TRBV4-3,CASSQDRLAGNEQFF
TRBJ1-3,.,TRBV30,CAGIGGRSGNTIYF
TRBJ2-3,once,TRBV27,CASSPDRENTDTQYF
TRBJ2-2,.,TRBV5-6,CASTTIGAGGTGELFF
TRBJ2-2,.,TRBV9,CASSESANTGELFF
TRBJ2-3,.,TRBV11-2,CASSLDGGRGTDTQYF
TRBJ2-6,.,TRBV7-8,CASSLYRVGLAGSGANVLTF
TRBJ2-7,once,TRBV11-2,CASSLNSGQGIYEQYF
TRBJ2-7,.,TRBV6-5,CASSHQGYEQYF
TRBJ2-2,.,TRBV5-1,CASSWMTGITGELFF
TRBJ1-1,.,TRBV5-1,CASSLQGRGVNEAFF
TRBJ2-7,.,TRBV5-4,CASSPALSYEQYF
TRBJ2-7,.,TRBV29-1,CSGSSSYEQYF
TRBJ1-1,.,TRBV19,CASRPRGDLNTEAFF
TRBJ2-5,.,TRBV2,CASRGPSGGQETQYF
TRBJ1-1,.,TRBV6-5,CASSLAGTLEAFF
TRBJ1-2,.,TRBV2,CASRGDRGDYGYTF
TRBJ2-1,.,TRBV4-2,CASSQAGRSSYNEQFF
TRBJ1-6,.,TRBV6-5,CASSAGSVRSPLHF
TRBJ2-7,.,TRBV6-5,CASRPTGLADYEQYF
TRBJ2-7,.,TRBV19,CASSQTGTSYEQYF
TRBJ1-1,few,TRBV6-5,CASRRGTEAFF
TRBJ2-1,.,TRBV4-3,CASSQSLTASSYNEQFF
TRBJ2-3,.,TRBV7-2,CASSLEASGSTDTQYF
TRBJ1-1,.,TRBV11-2,CASSLAQGMNTEAFF
TRBJ2-7,once,TRBV11-2,CASTLGAGATYEQYF
TRBJ1-4,.,TRBV4-1,CASSLVTDRASEKLFF
TRBJ2-1,.,TRBV7-2,CASSQTSGRNEQFF
TRBJ2-7,.,TRBV27,CASSFYGGVMYEQYF
TRBJ2-2,once,TRBV5-1,CASSVAGGNTGELFF
TRBJ2-7,.,TRBV5-8,CASSWGFSGSSEQYF
TRBJ1-2,.,TRBV25-1,CASSEYVGANGYTF
TRBJ2-7,.,TRBV19,CASSFDPGLTYEQYF
TRBJ1-5,.,TRBV2,CATREGGRDQPQHF
TRBJ1-2,.,TRBV6-5,CASRTDSNYGYTF
TRBJ1-2,.,TRBV27,CASSSGGVPYGYTF
TRBJ1-5,.,TRBV19,CASSTPTGNQPQHF
TRBJ1-2,.,TRBV6-5,CASSYSDRGRGYTF
TRBJ2-3,.,TRBV29-1,CSVEDPWTGGRTDTQYF
TRBJ2-7,.,TRBV27,CASSFQGSYEQYF
TRBJ2-1,once,TRBV7-3,CASRKDSYNEQFF
TRBJ1-1,.,TRBV4-2,CASSPLQGTNTEAFF
TRBJ2-7,.,TRBV7-3,CASSWDRAHEQYF
TRBJ1-5,.,TRBV7-8,CASSLVAGNQPQHF
TRBJ1-1,.,TRBV6-1,CASSSTSWESVAFF
TRBJ1-2,.,TRBV4-3,CASSHSGALGYGYTF